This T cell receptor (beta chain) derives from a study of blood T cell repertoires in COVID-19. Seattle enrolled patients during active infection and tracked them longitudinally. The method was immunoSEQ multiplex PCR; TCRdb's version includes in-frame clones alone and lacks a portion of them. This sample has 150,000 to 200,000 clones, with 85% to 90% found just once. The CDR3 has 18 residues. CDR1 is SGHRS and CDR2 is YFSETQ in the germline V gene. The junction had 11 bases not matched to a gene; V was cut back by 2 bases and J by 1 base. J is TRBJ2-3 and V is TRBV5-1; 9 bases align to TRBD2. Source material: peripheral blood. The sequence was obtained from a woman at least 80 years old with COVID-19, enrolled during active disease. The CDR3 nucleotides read TGCGCCAGCAGCTTCCTGGTAGCGGGAGTATCTGGCACAGATACGCAGTATTTT. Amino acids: CASSFLVAGVSGTDTQYF. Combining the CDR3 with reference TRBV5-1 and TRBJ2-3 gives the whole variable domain KAGVTQTPRYLIKTRGQQVTLSCSPISGHRSVSWYQQTPGQGLQFLFEYFSETQRNKGNFPGRFSGRQFSNSRSEMNVSTLELGDSALYLCASSFLVAGVSGTDTQYFGPGTRLTVL.